The 18 T cell receptor beta chains below were found in one sample sequenced in a study of blood T cell repertoires in COVID-19. TCRdb's table, derived via immunoSEQ multiplex PCR, lists solely in-frame clones and lacks some. Of about 73,000 clones in the sample, roughly 88% were seen once. Material: peripheral blood. These receptors originate from an elderly man with active or convalescent COVID-19.

This chain joins TRBV5-6 and TRBJ1-4; 7 bases are a match to TRBD1. This CDR3 is 13 amino acids long. J lost 8 bases, V lost 4 bases, and 5 bases had no gene match. CDR1 is SGHDT, CDR2 YYEEEE, per germline. DNA of the CDR3: TGTGCCAGCAGCGCCAACAGGGGAGAAAAACTGTTTTTT. Amino acids: CASSANRGEKLFF.

The V call is TRBV7-6, the J call TRBJ2-3; TRBD2 aligns across 9 bases. Germline-derived CDR1 and CDR2 are SGHVS and FNYEAQ. The CDR3 consists of 16 residues. V trimming: 1 base; J trimming: 4 bases; junction bases outside the gene matches: 6. DNA of the CDR3: TGTGCCAGCAGCTTAGGTGCGGGGGGGAGGGCAGATACGCAGTATTTT. Its translation: CASSLGAGGRADTQYF.

CDR3 loop: CASSGGTGRIQNIQYF. DNA of the CDR3: TGTGCCAGCAGTGGGGGGACAGGGCGAATCCAAAACATTCAGTACTTC. The V gene is TRBV6-2 or TRBV6-3, the J gene TRBJ2-4; 9 bases match TRBD1. V lost 5 bases to trimming and J lost 5 bases; unmatched junction nucleotides: 10. The CDR3 is made up of 16 amino acids. Germline V gene data show CDR1 as MNHEY and CDR2 as SVGEGT.

The rearrangement links TRBV28 to TRBJ2-1, with D perhaps matching TRBD1 (6 bases). The CDR3 has 14 residues. V was clipped by 5 bases and J by 8 bases, with 16 bases between them. The germline CDR1 and CDR2 sequences are MDHEN and SYDVKM. CDR3 protein: CASSEITQGYEQFF. The CDR3 DNA sequence: TGTGCCAGCAGTGAGATAACACAGGGATATGAGCAGTTCTTC. The variable domain in full, with the rest retrieved from reference TRBV28 and TRBJ2-1, is DVKVTQSSRYLVKRTGEKVFLECVQDMDHENMFWYRQDPGLGLRLIYFSYDVKMKEKGDIPEGYSVSREKKERFSLILESASTNQTSMYLCASSEITQGYEQFFGPGTRLTVL.

This chain connects TRBV5-5 to TRBJ2-7, with TRBD1 as a possible D gene (5 bases). V lost 6 bases and J 4 bases, leaving 11 bases between the germline ends. Germline V gene lookup returns CDR1 SGHKS and CDR2 YYEKEE (reference sequence). This CDR3 contains 12 residues. CDR3 protein: CASTSGQYEQYF. The DNA of the CDR3 is TGTGCCAGCACCTCAGGACAATACGAGCAGTACTTC.

The chain joins TRBV29-1 to TRBJ2-7, with D possibly matching TRBD1 (5 bases). V lost 6 bases, J lost 3 bases, and 12 bases lay in between. The CDR3 is 12 amino acids. The germline CDR1 and CDR2 sequences are SQVTM and ANQGSEA. The CDR3 nucleotides read TGCAGCGTGGCGGACACTATCTACGAGCAGTACTTC. Protein sequence: CSVADTIYEQYF.

This chain links TRBV23-1 with TRBJ1-2; D is uncertain. TRBV23-1 is assigned to the ORF class and has an uncertain function. The V gene lost 6 bases and the J gene lost 1 base, with 9 bases spanning the gap. CDR3 length equals 13 residues. The CDR3 coding sequence is TGCGCCAGCAGGGGGAGGGTTAACTATGGCTACACCTTC. Its translation: CASRGRVNYGYTF.

The chain couples TRBV4-1 to TRBJ1-2; D gene uncertain. In germline, CDR1 is MGHRA, CDR2 YSYEKL. This CDR3 is 16 amino acids long. The V and J ends lost 0 bases and 0 bases respectively, with 11 bases between them. CDR3: CASSQDSTRANYGYTF. CDR3 sequence (DNA): TGCGCCAGCAGCCAAGATTCGACGCGGGCTAACTATGGCTACACCTTC.

This rearrangement joins TRBV3-1 (or the pseudogene TRBV3-2) to TRBJ2-3; 13 bases agree with TRBD2. This CDR3 comprises 17 residues. The germline CDR1 and CDR2 sequences are LGHDT and YNNKEL (reference sequence). With 0 bases clipped from V and 6 bases from J, the junction kept 6 bases outside the gene matches. CDR3 DNA: TGTGCCAGCAGCCAAGATCGGACTAGCGGGGGCCTCGATACGCAGTATTTT. This sequence encodes CASSQDRTSGGLDTQYF.

The rearrangement links TRBV28 to TRBJ2-1; TRBD2 agrees at 7 bases. The CDR3 extends over 15 amino acids. Germline trimming cut 6 bases from V and 4 bases from J; bases unmatched to any gene: 9. Germline V gene lookup returns CDR1 MDHEN and CDR2 SYDVKM. This CDR3 reads CASRMSGNQYNEQFF. For the CDR3, the DNA is TGTGCCAGCAGGATGAGCGGGAACCAGTACAATGAGCAGTTCTTC.

V usage is TRBV3-1 (or the pseudogene TRBV3-2) and J usage is TRBJ1-4, with a weak D call TRBD1 (5 bases). CDR1 and CDR2 (germline): LGHDT, YNNKEL (reference sequence). The CDR3 has 15 residues. V was trimmed by 1 base and J by 6 bases, leaving 12 bases between them. The CDR3 sequence: CASSQGGRGDEKLFF. In nucleotides, the CDR3 is TGTGCCAGCAGCCAAGGGGGCCGTGGCGATGAAAAACTGTTTTTT.

V and J are TRBV27 and TRBJ2-7, with a tentative D call TRBD1 (8 bases). Deletions cut 5 bases from V and 9 bases from J, with 20 bases between. The CDR3 sequence is 14 residues long. Germline-derived CDR1 and CDR2 are MNHEY and SMNVEV (reference sequence). The CDR3 sequence is CASSPPTGEGRQYF. CDR3 sequence (DNA): TGTGCCAGCAGTCCTCCGACAGGGGAGGGTCGGCAGTACTTC.

This clone came up once. The V gene is TRBV11-2, the J gene TRBJ1-1, with 9 bases that match TRBD1. Germline values: CDR1 SGHAT, CDR2 FQNNGV. V lost 5 bases and J lost 0; bases outside the gene matches: 7. The CDR3 has 16 residues. The CDR3, as DNA: TGTGCCAGCAGCCCGCGACAGGGGGGAATGAACACTGAAGCTTTCTTT. Translating gives CASSPRQGGMNTEAFF.

This clone was counted between two and nine times. The rearrangement uses TRBV7-9 and TRBJ2-3, with D possibly matching TRBD2 (7 bases). The germline V gene has CDR1 SEHNR and CDR2 FQNEAQ (reference sequence). The CDR3 runs to 14 residues. Between the trimmed V and J ends, which lost 3 bases and 4 bases, there was a span of 11 bases. In nucleotides, the CDR3 is TGTGCCAGCAGCTTGGGGGGGCCCCCAGATACGCAGTATTTT. Translated, it gives CASSLGGPPDTQYF.

The chain has TRBV2 and TRBJ2-5; tentative D call: TRBD1 (6 bases). The CDR3 covers 13 residues. Germline V lookup: CDR1 SNHLY, CDR2 FYNNEI. The V end was cut by 4 bases, the J end by 5 bases, with 11 bases between. In DNA form, the CDR3 reads TGTGCCAGCAGTGTAACAGGGCTTGAGACCCAGTACTTC. Translated: CASSVTGLETQYF. Filled out from reference TRBV2 and TRBJ2-5, the complete variable domain reads EPEVTQTPSHQVTQMGQEVILRCVPISNHLYFYWYRQILGQKVEFLVSFYNNEISEKSEIFDDQFSVERPDGSNFTLKIRSTKLEDSAMYFCASSVTGLETQYFGPGTRLLVL.

This rearrangement joins TRBV4-1 to TRBJ1-5, with D tentatively TRBD1 (5 bases). V gave up 4 bases and J gave up 2 bases, with 12 bases separating them. The CDR3 runs to 15 residues. Germline CDR1 MGHRA, CDR2 YSYEKL. CDR3 nucleotides: TGCGCCAGCAGCCCCCGACAGAGAGGCAATCAGCCCCAGCATTTT. Its translation: CASSPRQRGNQPQHF.

In its sample, this clone was seen a few times. At the DNA level, this CDR3 is encoded by other sequences in the same sample as well. The V and J genes are TRBV4-1 and TRBJ2-2, with 9 nucleotides matching TRBD1. Germline V gene sequence: CDR1 MGHRA, CDR2 YSYEKL. J was trimmed by 2 bases and V by 2 bases; bases with no gene match: 3. The CDR3 runs 16 residues. CDR3 region: CASSQRTGANTGELFF. In nucleotides, the CDR3 is TGCGCCAGCAGCCAAAGGACAGGGGCCAACACCGGGGAGCTGTTTTTT.

The chain has TRBV5-1 and TRBJ2-3; the D gene is possibly TRBD1 (7 bases). V dropped 2 bases and J dropped 10 bases, with 17 bases sitting between them. Germline CDR1 is SGHRS and CDR2 is YFSETQ. The CDR3 length is 14 residues. The CDR3 DNA reads TGCGCCAGCAGCTTTGAGGGGGCGCGGGACCCGCAGTATTTT. Encoded protein: CASSFEGARDPQYF.